Given below is one T cell receptor beta chain in context. CDR1 is MNHGY and CDR2 is SAAAGT in the germline V gene. V was clipped by 7 bases and J by 1 base, with 7 bases between them. The CDR3 has 12 amino acids. This sample is drawn from a study of radiation and T cells in renal cell carcinoma. Sequencing was performed with immunoSEQ multiplex PCR; in TCRdb, only in-frame clones are kept and a portion is missing. The sample lists more than 120,000 clones, around nine tenths occurring once. Sample time point: blood 4 weeks post-SBRT, at nephrectomy. The treatment: 15 Gy SBRT to primary tumor, nephrectomy 4 weeks later.

This receptor was identified in a woman aged 45-65 years with renal cell carcinoma. The chain employs TRBV6-8 and TRBJ1-2; D unresolved. Sequencing used blood, obtained from a patient whose treatment included radiotherapy and nephrectomy. The DNA for the CDR3 is TGTGCCAGCATATTTAATAACTATGGCTACACCTTC. This encodes CASIFNNYGYTF.